This passage covers 27 T cell receptor beta chains from one sample sequenced in a study of CD8 T cells in ankylosing spondylitis. One entry per CDR3 protein, called by TCRdb with MiXCR from the 5' RACE reads. This repertoire shows around 340,000 distinct CDR3 sequences, 20% to 25% found once; its top ten account for 13%. The sample consisted of blood, either unsorted or a sorted T cell fraction (not recorded which). The receptors originated from a male donor with ankylosing spondylitis or in good health (not recorded which).

The V call is TRBV7-6, the J call TRBJ2-7, with TRBD1 as a possible D gene (6 bases). From germline, CDR1 is SGHVS and CDR2 FNYEAQ. V lost 5 bases and J lost 4, with 18 bases in between. The CDR3 has 15 amino acids. The CDR3, as DNA: TGTGCCAGCAGCCCCTACCCCGGACAGAAGTACGAGCAGTACTTC. Encoded protein: CASSPYPGQKYEQYF.

In its sample, this clonotype was seen many times. V and J are TRBV24-1 and TRBJ2-5; 10 bases map to TRBD1. V was pared by 3 bases and J by 5 bases, with 5 bases of the junction left unmatched. There are 15 residues in the CDR3. Germline V gene data show CDR1 as KGHDR and CDR2 as SFDVKD. CDR3 bases: TGTGCCACCAGTGATCCGACAGGGGGCTGGGAGACCCAGTACTTC. Translating it yields CATSDPTGGWETQYF.

This chain connects TRBV10-3 to TRBJ2-7; TRBD1 or TRBD2 may be the D gene (6 bases each). The ends were cut back, 6 bases at V and 3 bases at J, with 18 bases in the middle. CDR3 length: 15 amino acids. Per germline, CDR1 ENHRY and CDR2 SYGVKD. The CDR3 bases are TGTGCCATCAGACACAGGGAAGGGACTGACTACGAGCAGTACTTC. It specifies CAIRHREGTDYEQYF.

In this sample, this clonotype turned up a few times. The J gene is TRBJ2-1, the V gene TRBV6-1, with 8 bases that match TRBD2. J lost 6 bases, V lost 1 base, and 17 bases had no gene match. The CDR3 length is 19 residues. The germline gives CDR1 MNHNS, CDR2 SASEGT. CDR3 loop: CASSEVSNVAGYLSNEQFF. Here the CDR3 DNA reads TGTGCCAGCAGTGAAGTCAGTAATGTAGCGGGGTACCTCTCCAATGAGCAGTTCTTC.

The chain carries TRBV12-3 or TRBV12-4 and TRBJ2-5, with TRBD1 as a possible D gene (6 bases). V was trimmed by 6 bases and J by 4 bases, leaving 21 bases between them. CDR3 length: 16 amino acids. CDR3 nucleotide sequence: TGTGCCAGCAGCTCCTACGACAGGCAGGGGAGAGAGACCCAGTACTTC. Translating gives CASSSYDRQGRETQYF.

The sample holds a few counts of this clonotype. The rearrangement joins TRBV4-1 to TRBJ2-3, with a possible D match to TRBD1 (5 bases). Looked up from germline, CDR1 is MGHRA and CDR2 is YSYEKL. This CDR3 has 15 amino acids. Deletions cut 0 bases from V and 8 bases from J, with 15 bases between. The CDR3 reads CASSQDRALVGTQYF. The CDR3 nucleotides are TGCGCCAGCAGCCAAGACAGGGCTCTAGTCGGTACGCAGTATTTT.

V usage is TRBV12-3 or TRBV12-4 and J usage is TRBJ2-1; unclear D gene. Trimming pared 6 bases from V and 6 bases from J, leaving 6 bases between. CDR3 size: 11 residues. CDR3 sequence (DNA): TGTGCCAGCAGATACAGCAATGAGCAGTTCTTC. It yields the protein CASRYSNEQFF.

The chain recombines TRBV14 with TRBJ2-7; D not resolved. This CDR3 is 13 amino acids long. Germline V gene sequence: CDR1 SGHDN, CDR2 FVKESK. The V and J ends lost 0 bases and 5 bases respectively, with 8 bases between them. The CDR3 region is CASSQDRLDEQYF. CDR3 coding DNA: TGTGCCAGCAGCCAAGACAGGCTGGACGAGCAGTACTTC.

This clonotype was counted only a few times. V usage is TRBV29-1 and J usage is TRBJ2-3; TRBD2 matches at 7 bases. The germline gives CDR1 SQVTM, CDR2 ANQGSEA. J lost 5 bases, V lost 3 bases, and 2 bases had no gene match. This CDR3 is built from 12 residues. CDR3 amino acids: CSVEGGIDTQYF. CDR3 coding DNA: TGCAGCGTTGAGGGAGGGATAGATACGCAGTATTTT.

This clonotype was detected a few times. The gene calls are TRBV28 and TRBJ2-1, with 12 bases matching TRBD2. V was pared by 3 bases and J by 7 bases, with 10 bases of the junction left unmatched. The CDR3 has 17 amino acids. Germline assignment: CDR1 MDHEN and CDR2 SYDVKM. The CDR3 reads CASSFKASGGDRNEQFF. For the CDR3, the DNA is TGTGCCAGCAGTTTCAAGGCTAGCGGGGGGGATAGGAATGAGCAGTTCTTC.

The V gene is TRBV7-8, the J gene TRBJ2-4; D is uncertain. The CDR3 loop spans 12 amino acids. Germline V gene data show CDR1 as SGHVS and CDR2 as FQNEAQ. The V gene lost 5 bases and the J gene lost 16 bases, with 18 bases spanning the gap. CDR3 loop: CASSPYTGVGYF. DNA for the CDR3: TGTGCCAGCAGCCCATATACTGGGGTGGGCTACTTC.

This clonotype was seen a handful of times. The genes are TRBV20-1 and TRBJ2-7; 11 bases fit TRBD2. This CDR3 has 17 residues. After removal of 5 bases from V and 6 bases from J, the junction contained 18 bases not matched to a gene. The germline gives CDR1 DFQATT, CDR2 SNEGSKA (reference sequence). CDR3 bases: TGCAGTGCTTTCGAGATTAGCGGGGGGGCCCTTTGGAGCGAGCAGTACTTC. Its translation: CSAFEISGGALWSEQYF.

This clonotype has a handful of counts. The gene calls are TRBV27 and TRBJ1-5; D is ambiguous. The CDR3 consists of 13 residues. Trimming left V 4 bases short and J 0 bases short, with 4 bases between. Germline-derived CDR1 and CDR2 are MNHEY and SMNVEV (reference sequence). CDR3 DNA: TGTGCCAGCAGTTGGCGTAGCAATCAGCCCCAGCATTTT. Its translation is CASSWRSNQPQHF.

The sample holds a few counts of this clonotype. The chain couples TRBV4-1 to TRBJ2-7; D is perhaps TRBD2 (5 bases). The CDR3 is 16 amino acids. Trimming stripped 3 bases from V and 3 bases from J, with 18 bases between. Germline V CDR1 and CDR2: MGHRA, YSYEKL. CDR3 bases: TGCGCCAGCAGCCAGGCGGTGGAGGTAGGACTCTACGAGCAGTACTTC. This encodes CASSQAVEVGLYEQYF.

The V call is TRBV27, the J call TRBJ2-2; TRBD1 matches 11 bases. The CDR3 is made up of 15 amino acids. The J segment lost 7 bases and the V segment lost 5 bases, leaving 6 bases of the junction unmatched. Germline CDR1 and CDR2: MNHEY and SMNVEV (reference sequence). The CDR3: CASSIGQGAIGELFF. The CDR3 DNA reads as TGTGCCAGCAGTATCGGACAGGGGGCTATCGGGGAGCTGTTTTTT.

This clonotype was picked up a small number of times. This rearrangement joins TRBV29-1 to TRBJ2-3, with 8 bases fitting TRBD1. Germline V CDR1 and CDR2: SQVTM, ANQGSEA. With 4 bases clipped from V and 2 bases from J, the junction kept 5 bases outside the gene matches. CDR3 length: 14 residues. This chain's CDR3 is CSVARTGNTDTQYF. CDR3 nucleotide sequence: TGCAGCGTTGCCAGGACAGGGAACACAGATACGCAGTATTTT.

For this clonotype: The junction and the germline gene differ at one end; a read error may be behind it. The chain joins TRBV19 to TRBJ1-2, with D tentatively TRBD1 (5 bases). Germline V gene sequence: CDR1 LNHDA, CDR2 SQIVND (reference sequence). This CDR3 comprises 15 residues. CDR3 coding DNA: TGTGCCAGTAGTACCGGACATGCCGGGGACTACGGCTACACCTTC. Translated: CASSTGHAGDYGYTF.

This clonotype has a count of ten or more. This chain joins TRBV12-3 or TRBV12-4 and TRBJ1-1; D not resolved. The CDR3 is 12 residues long. Between the trimmed V and J ends, which lost 1 base and 2 bases, there was a span of 2 bases. The CDR3, as DNA: TGTGCCAGCAGTTTAGACAACACTGAAGCTTTCTTT. Protein product: CASSLDNTEAFF.

The chain uses TRBV2 and TRBJ2-3, with 11 positions matching TRBD2. V was clipped by 8 bases and J by 5 bases; unmatched bases: 9. The CDR3 length is 15 residues. Looked up from germline, CDR1 is SNHLY and CDR2 is FYNNEI. DNA for the CDR3: TGTGCCAGCGGAATGACTAGCGGGGTAGGAGATACGCAGTATTTT. As protein: CASGMTSGVGDTQYF.

This clonotype appeared a few times. The V and J genes are TRBV12-3 or TRBV12-4 and TRBJ2-3, with TRBD2 matching over 10 bases. The ends lost 5 bases at V and 5 bases at J; junction bases unmatched: 7. The CDR3 spans 15 residues. The CDR3 sequence is CASSSSGGRVDTQYF. CDR3 nucleotide sequence: TGTGCCAGCAGTAGTAGCGGGGGGCGGGTAGATACGCAGTATTTT.

The chain links TRBV6-5 to TRBJ2-1; D unclear. CDR3 length equals 16 residues. The V gene lost 4 bases and the J gene lost 8 bases, with 21 bases spanning the gap. CDR1 and CDR2 (germline): MNHEY, SVGAGI. As DNA, the CDR3 is TGTGCCAGCAGTTCAAGGGAACCTTCTGCGGTCGATGAGCAGTTCTTC. Its protein product is CASSSREPSAVDEQFF.

This rearrangement joins TRBV20-1 to TRBJ2-3; either TRBD1 or TRBD2 may fit D (6 bases each). V was shortened by 0 bases and J by 4 bases, with 14 bases between the two germline ends. CDR3 length: 15 amino acids. Looked up from germline, CDR1 is DFQATT and CDR2 is SNEGSKA (reference sequence). CDR3 sequence reads: CSARDVRGPPDTQYF. The DNA of the CDR3 is TGCAGTGCTAGAGATGTCCGGGGGCCTCCAGATACGCAGTATTTT.

The chain has TRBV19 and TRBJ2-1; unclear D gene. From germline, CDR1 is LNHDA and CDR2 SQIVND (reference sequence). The ends were cut back, 5 bases at V and 0 bases at J, with 20 bases in the middle. CDR3 length equals 18 residues. The chain's CDR3 is CASSFMFIGSSSYNEQFF. CDR3 sequence (DNA): TGTGCCAGTAGTTTTATGTTTATAGGCTCAAGCTCCTACAATGAGCAGTTCTTC.

This clonotype has a count of ten or more. V and J are TRBV29-1 and TRBJ2-1; TRBD2 might be the D (6 bases). The CDR3 consists of 12 residues. CDR1 and CDR2 from the germline V gene are SQVTM and ANQGSEA. The V and J ends lost 6 bases and 10 bases respectively, with 16 bases between them. The CDR3 coding sequence is TGCAGCGTCCCCATAATGGGGGGAGAGCAGTTCTTC. It translates to CSVPIMGGEQFF.

The genes are TRBV4-2 and TRBJ2-2; TRBD2 agrees at 9 bases. The CDR3 is 16 residues long. In germline, CDR1 is LGHNA, CDR2 YNFKEQ. With 0 bases clipped from V and 7 bases from J, the junction kept 6 bases outside the gene matches. DNA of the CDR3: TGTGCCAGCAGCCAAGAGGCTAGCGGGGTCTTCGGGGAGCTGTTTTTT. Protein product: CASSQEASGVFGELFF.

This clonotype was seen a handful of times. The J gene is TRBJ2-1, the V gene TRBV4-2; 14 bases are a match to TRBD2. CDR1 and CDR2 from the germline V gene are LGHNA and YNFKEQ. This CDR3 contains 20 residues. Germline trimming cut 5 bases from V and 0 bases from J; bases unmatched to any gene: 12. The DNA of the CDR3 is TGTGCCAGCAGCGCGGAACCGGGACTAGCGGGGGTTTCCTCCTACAATGAGCAGTTCTTC. This encodes CASSAEPGLAGVSSYNEQFF.

This clonotype was observed a handful of times. This clone may be a read error of a much larger clone one base away. Written as DNA, the CDR3 is TGTGCCAGCCCTAGCGGGGGCTACAATGAGCAGTTCTTC. Protein product: CASPSGGYNEQFF. The chain has TRBV7-9 and TRBJ2-1, with 10 bases lining up with TRBD2. There are 13 residues in the CDR3. CDR1 and CDR2 (germline): SEHNR, FQNEAQ (reference sequence). Unmatched junction bases numbered 1, after V lost 8 bases and J lost 3 bases.